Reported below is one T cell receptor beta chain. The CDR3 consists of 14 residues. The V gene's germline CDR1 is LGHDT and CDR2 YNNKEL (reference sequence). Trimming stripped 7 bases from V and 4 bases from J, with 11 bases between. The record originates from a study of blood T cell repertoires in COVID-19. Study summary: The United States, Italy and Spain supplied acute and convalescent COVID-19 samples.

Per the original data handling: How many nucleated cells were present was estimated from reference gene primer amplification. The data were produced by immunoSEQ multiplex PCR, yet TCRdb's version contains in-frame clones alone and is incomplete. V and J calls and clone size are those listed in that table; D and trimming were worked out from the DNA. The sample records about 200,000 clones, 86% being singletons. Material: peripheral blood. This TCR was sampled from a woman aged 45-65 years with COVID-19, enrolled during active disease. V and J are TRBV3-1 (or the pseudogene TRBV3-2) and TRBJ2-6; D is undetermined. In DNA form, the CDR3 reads TGTGCCAGCACCCCATTAGTGGGGGCCAACGTCCTGACTTTC. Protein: CASTPLVGANVLTF.